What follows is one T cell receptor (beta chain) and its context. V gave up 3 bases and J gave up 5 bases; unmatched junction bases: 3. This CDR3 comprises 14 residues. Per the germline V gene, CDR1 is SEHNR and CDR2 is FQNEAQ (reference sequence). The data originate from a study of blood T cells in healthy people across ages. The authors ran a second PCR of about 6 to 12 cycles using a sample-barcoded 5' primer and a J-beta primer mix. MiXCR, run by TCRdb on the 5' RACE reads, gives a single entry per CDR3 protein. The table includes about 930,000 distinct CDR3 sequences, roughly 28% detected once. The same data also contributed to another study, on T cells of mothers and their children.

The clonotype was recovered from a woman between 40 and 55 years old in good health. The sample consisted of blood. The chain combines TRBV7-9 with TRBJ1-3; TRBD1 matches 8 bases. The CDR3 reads CASSLAGGRNTIYF. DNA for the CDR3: TGTGCCAGCAGCTTGGCAGGGGGCAGAAACACCATATATTTT.